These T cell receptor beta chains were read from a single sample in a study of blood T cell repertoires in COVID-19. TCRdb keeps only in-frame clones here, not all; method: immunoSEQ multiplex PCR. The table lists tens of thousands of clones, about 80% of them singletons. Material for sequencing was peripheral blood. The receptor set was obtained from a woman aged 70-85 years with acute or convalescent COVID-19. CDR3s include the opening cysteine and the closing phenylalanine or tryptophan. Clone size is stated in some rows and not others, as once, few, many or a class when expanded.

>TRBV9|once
CASSPLAGSNTGELFF
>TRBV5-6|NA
CASSLWDRPYEQYF
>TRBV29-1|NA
CSAGQGGTEAFF
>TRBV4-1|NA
CASSQTGGPADTQYF
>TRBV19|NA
CASSMTARYEQYF
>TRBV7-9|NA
CASSLIQGLDEQYF
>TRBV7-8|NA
CASSTGTSGGYEQYF
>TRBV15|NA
CATSGTGDLGYTF
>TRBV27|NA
CASSLSPNRGNTEAFF
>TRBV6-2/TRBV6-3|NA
CASSYGASGGRLSYEQYF
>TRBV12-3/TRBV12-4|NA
CASRQGKAEAFF